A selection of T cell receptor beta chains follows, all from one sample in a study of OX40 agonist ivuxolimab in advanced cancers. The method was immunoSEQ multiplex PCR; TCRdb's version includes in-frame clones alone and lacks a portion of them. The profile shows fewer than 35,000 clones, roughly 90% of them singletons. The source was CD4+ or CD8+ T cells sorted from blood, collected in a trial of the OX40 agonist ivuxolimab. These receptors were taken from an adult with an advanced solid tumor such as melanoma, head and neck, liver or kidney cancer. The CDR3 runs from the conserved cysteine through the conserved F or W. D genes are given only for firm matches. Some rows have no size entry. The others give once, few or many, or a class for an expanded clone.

CASSLGQTNTEAFF TGTGCCAGCAGCTTGGGACAGACGAACACTGAAGCTTTCTTT TRBV5-4 - TRBJ1-1 14 -
CAIPTGVTKNIQYF TGTGCCATACCTACAGGGGTGACCAAAAACATTCAGTACTTC TRBV27 TRBD1 TRBJ2-4 14 -
CASRTTGLAGNEQYF TGTGCCAGCAGGACCACGGGACTAGCGGGAAACGAGCAGTACTTC TRBV6-5 TRBD2 TRBJ2-7 15 -
CASSPGGTGVLYEQYF TGTGCCAGCTCACCAGGCGGGACAGGGGTTTTGTACGAGCAGTACTTC TRBV18 TRBD1 TRBJ2-7 16 medium-sized
CASSLNYRTGSGEQYF TGTGCCAGCAGTTTGAACTACAGGACAGGGTCAGGGGAGCAGTACTTC TRBV6-5 TRBD1 TRBJ2-7 16 -
CASSLETGTMTF TGTGCCAGCAGTTTGGAAACCGGGACTATGACTTTT TRBV28 TRBD2 TRBJ2-3 12 -
CASSAYGGANEQFF TGTGCCAGCAGCGCCTATGGGGGGGCCAATGAGCAGTTCTTC TRBV9 - TRBJ2-1 14 -
CASSYSGQGTPYEQYF TGTGCCAGCAGTTACTCGGGACAGGGGACTCCCTACGAGCAGTACTTC TRBV6-6 TRBD1 TRBJ2-7 16 once
CASSLSDTQYF TGCGCCAGCAGCTTGTCAGATACGCAGTATTTT TRBV5-1 - TRBJ2-3 11 -
CASSYSGTGGYEQYF TGTGCCAGCAGTTACTCCGGGACAGGGGGCTACGAGCAGTACTTC TRBV6-5 TRBD1 TRBJ2-7 15 -
CASSFLPGQAYGANVLTF TGTGCCAGCAGCTTCTTACCGGGCCAGGCATATGGGGCCAACGTCCTGACTTTC TRBV7-2 - TRBJ2-6 18 -
CASSALAGGPDEQYF TGTGCCAGCAGTGCGCTAGCGGGAGGGCCAGACGAGCAGTACTTC TRBV6-5 TRBD2 TRBJ2-7 15 -
CASSYWTGESNYGYTF TGTGCCAGCAGTTATTGGACAGGGGAGTCTAACTATGGCTACACCTTC TRBV6-5 TRBD1 TRBJ1-2 16 few
CASSYSIGRHF TGTGCCAGCAGTTACTCGATAGGTCGTCATTTT TRBV6-6 - TRBJ1-5 11 few
CASSRTGTYEQYF TGTGCCAGCAGCAGGACAGGGACATACGAGCAGTACTTC TRBV7-9 TRBD1 TRBJ2-7 13 -
CASSGSRTDTQYF TGTGCCAGCAGCGGTTCGCGAACAGATACGCAGTATTTT TRBV9 - TRBJ2-3 13 -
CASSFGTTYEQYF TGTGCCAGCAGCTTTGGGACAACCTACGAGCAGTACTTC TRBV7-2 - TRBJ2-7 13 -
CASVQQGWETQYF TGTGCTAGTGTTCAACAGGGTTGGGAGACCCAGTACTTC TRBV12-5 - TRBJ2-5 13 -
CASSEAQGYSYEQYF TGTGCCAGCAGTGAAGCCCAGGGGTACTCCTACGAGCAGTACTTC TRBV25-1 - TRBJ2-7 15 -
CSGTTGGNYGYTF TGCAGCGGTACGACAGGGGGCAACTATGGCTACACCTTC TRBV29-1 TRBD1 TRBJ1-2 13 -
CASSLPTGSDTQYF TGTGCCAGCAGTTTACCGACAGGATCAGATACGCAGTATTTT TRBV28 - TRBJ2-3 14 -
CASSLDLSATNEKLFF TGTGCCAGCAGCTTAGATCTGTCAGCAACTAATGAAAAACTGTTTTTT TRBV11-2 - TRBJ1-4 16 once
CASSTGTGRKNTGELFF TGTGCCAGTAGTACGGGGACAGGGAGGAAAAACACCGGGGAGCTGTTTTTT TRBV19 TRBD1 TRBJ2-2 17 -